This T cell receptor (beta chain) was sequenced for a study of blood T cells in healthy people across ages. Primed by a sample-barcoded 5' primer and a J-beta primer mix, a second PCR proceeded for 7 to 11 cycles. Each CDR3 protein is one row after TCRdb ran MiXCR on the 5' RACE reads. Of around 940,000 distinct CDR3 sequences listed, roughly 51% were seen once; the top ten hold around a fifth. This CDR3 has 15 residues. CDR1 is SGHTA, CDR2 FQGNSA, per germline. Unmatched junction bases numbered 5, after V lost 1 base and J lost 5 bases. Sequencing input: blood. The chain links TRBV7-2 to TRBJ2-5; 9 bases are a match to TRBD2. This receptor was identified in a woman aged 55-69 years in good health. The CDR3 sequence: CASSLGSGRIETQYF. Written as DNA, the CDR3 is TGTGCCAGCAGCTTAGGCAGCGGGAGGATTGAGACCCAGTACTTC.